This T cell receptor beta chain was sequenced for a study of blood T cell repertoires in COVID-19. Study-wide context: Italy, Spain and the United States were the sources of the convalescent and acute COVID-19 samples.

J was trimmed by 8 bases and V by 4 bases; bases with no gene match: 11. Germline-derived CDR1 and CDR2 are SGHTA and FQGTGA. The CDR3 consists of 15 residues. Per the original data handling: Scientists estimated how many nucleated cells there were by amplifying reference gene primers. Generated by immunoSEQ multiplex PCR, the TCRdb table keeps only in-frame clones and is missing some. V and J calls and clone size are given by that table; D and trimming were obtained from the DNA. The sample yields about 170,000 clones, 83% seen once. Participants' reported clinical history set cohort assignment. The TCR was taken from a woman aged 45-65 years who had recovered from COVID-19. The chain couples TRBV7-3 to TRBJ2-1; TRBD1 aligns across 7 bases. The sequencing sample was made of PBMCs or T cells enriched from blood (not recorded which). CDR3 in amino acids: CASSSPGQLGDEQFF. DNA for the CDR3: TGTGCCAGCAGCTCGCCGGGACAGCTAGGGGATGAGCAGTTCTTC.